This TCR beta chain was identified during a study of blood T cell repertoires in COVID-19. Study information: Material from acute and convalescent COVID-19 was sourced from the United States, Italy and Spain. In each case, the material was cDNA or gDNA derived from T cells, B-cell-depleted T cells, or PBMCs.

Study processing details: Reference gene primer amplification gave nucleated cell count estimates. Data came from immunoSEQ multiplex PCR; TCRdb stores just in-frame clones and leaves some out. D and trimming were read from the DNA, whereas the V and J calls and clone size are those reported in that table. The profile shows roughly 200,000 clones, 70% to 90% of them singletons. The CDR3 totals 15 residues. Germline V CDR1 and CDR2: SGDLS, YYNGEE. Germline trimming cut 0 bases from V and 5 bases from J; bases unmatched to any gene: 4. The sequence was obtained from a man aged 55 to 70 with active or convalescent COVID-19. Sequences were obtained from peripheral blood. The chain couples TRBV9 to TRBJ2-4, with 8 nucleotides matching TRBD2. CDR3 nucleotide sequence: TGTGCCAGCAGCGTAGCGGGGGGGGGACAAAACATTCAGTACTTC. Translation: CASSVAGGGQNIQYF. The full variable domain, completed using reference TRBV9 and TRBJ2-4, is DSGVTQTPKHLITATGQRVTLRCSPRSGDLSVYWYQQSLDQGLQFLIQYYNGEERAKGNILERFSAQQFPDLHSELNLSSLELGDSALYFCASSVAGGGQNIQYFGAGTRLSVL.